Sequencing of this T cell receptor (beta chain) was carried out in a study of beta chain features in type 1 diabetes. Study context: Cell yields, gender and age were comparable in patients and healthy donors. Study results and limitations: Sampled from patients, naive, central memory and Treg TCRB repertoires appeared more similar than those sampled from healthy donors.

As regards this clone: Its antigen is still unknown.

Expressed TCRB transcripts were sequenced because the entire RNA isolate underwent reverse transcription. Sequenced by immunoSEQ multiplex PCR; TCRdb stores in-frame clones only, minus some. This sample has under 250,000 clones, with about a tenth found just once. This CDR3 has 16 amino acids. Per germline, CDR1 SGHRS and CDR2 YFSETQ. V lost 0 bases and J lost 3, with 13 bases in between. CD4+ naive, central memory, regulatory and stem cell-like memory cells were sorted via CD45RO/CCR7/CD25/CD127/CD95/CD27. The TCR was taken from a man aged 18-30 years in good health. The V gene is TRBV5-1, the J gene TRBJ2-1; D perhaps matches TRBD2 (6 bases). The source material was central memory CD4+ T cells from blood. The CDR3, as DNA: TGCGCCAGCAGCTTGGCCGGGAGCCTGAGCTACAATGAGCAGTTCTTC. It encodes CASSLAGSLSYNEQFF.